In its sample, the clone carrying this T cell receptor (beta chain) was seen many times. This sample is drawn from a study of identical twins. The germline V and J ends were trimmed by 0 bases and 2 bases, with 7 bases remaining between them. This CDR3 is built from 14 residues. Germline loops: CDR1 SGHRS, CDR2 YFSETQ. From the 5' RACE reads, TCRdb called clonotypes with MiXCR, one entry per CDR3 protein. Of about 920,000 distinct CDR3 sequences in the sample, more than 9% were seen once. This sample was also put to use in a study of yellow fever vaccine responses in identical twins. That paper adds: Reportedly, the response of twins' T cells to the vaccine seemed partly convergent, partly personalized.

The clonotype comes from a woman aged 18-29 years in good health. Sequencing was performed on PBMCs. The rearrangement joins TRBV5-1 to TRBJ2-3, with D uncertain. CDR3 nucleotides: TGCGCCAGCAGCTTGGGGGTAGACACAGATACGCAGTATTTT. It yields the protein CASSLGVDTDTQYF. Full variable domain (remainder filled in from reference TRBV5-1 and TRBJ2-3): KAGVTQTPRYLIKTRGQQVTLSCSPISGHRSVSWYQQTPGQGLQFLFEYFSETQRNKGNFPGRFSGRQFSNSRSEMNVSTLELGDSALYLCASSLGVDTDTQYFGPGTRLTVL.